Listed here is a single TCR beta chain. This CDR3 is also generated by other DNA sequences in the sample. The CDR3 spans 14 residues. V was clipped by 1 base and J by 4 bases; unmatched bases: 0. Germline V gene data show CDR1 as KGHSH and CDR2 as LQKENI. Every subset had its genomic DNA shared out evenly among several immunoSEQ plates. Sorted-subset replicate PCR reactions were performed with roughly 200 ng DNA, corresponding to tens of thousands of T cell genomes. Here immunoSEQ multiplex PCR was the method, and the copy in TCRdb shows in-frame clones only, minus some. The sample holds 2 million to 3 million clones, over 85% seen once. This entry comes from a study of shared clonotypes between healthy human individuals. About the study: Each donor's CD4 naive and CD4 memory cells filled three plates apiece, CD8 naive two, and CD8 memory one.

This TCR came from a man between 18 and 35 years old in good health. Some clones in this sample may be carry-over from other donors' samples. The chain employs TRBV18 and TRBJ2-1; 8 bases agree with TRBD2. Material for sequencing was naive CD4+ T cells from PBMCs. Subset of the sample: CD45RA+ positively selected. CDR3 residues: CASSPLAGYNEQFF. CDR3 bases: TGTGCCAGCTCACCACTAGCGGGATACAATGAGCAGTTCTTC.